The sequence of this T cell receptor (beta chain) was determined in a study of blood T cell repertoires in COVID-19. Across the study: The cDNA or gDNA used as material had been derived from T cells, B-cell-depleted T cells, or PBMCs.

Seattle cases were enrolled at active infection and followed longitudinally. Clones were sequenced by immunoSEQ multiplex PCR, and TCRdb holds only the in-frame ones, with some missing. The sample consists of 100,000 to 150,000 clones, 75% to 90% of them appearing once. This CDR3 is 18 amino acids long. Germline V gene lookup returns CDR1 SGHKS and CDR2 YYEKEE (reference sequence). J lost 5 bases, V lost 4 bases, and 16 bases had no gene match. The specimen was peripheral blood. V usage is TRBV5-5 and J usage is TRBJ1-1; 11 bases are shared with TRBD1. The TCR was taken from a woman older than 75 with COVID-19, enrolled during active disease. This CDR3 reads CASSRTGGARTEGTEAFF. The DNA of the CDR3 is TGTGCCAGCAGCCGGACAGGGGGCGCGAGGACGGAAGGGACTGAAGCTTTCTTT.